This T cell receptor beta chain stems from a study of blood T cell repertoires in COVID-19. Background on the study: Collection of acute and convalescent COVID-19 samples took place in the United States, Italy and Spain. PBMCs, B-cell-depleted T cells, or T cells provided the cDNA or gDNA that made up the material.

Per the authors' pipeline: From reference gene primer amplification, estimates of nucleated cell counts were derived. Assay: immunoSEQ multiplex PCR; the TCRdb copy retains only in-frame clones and omits some. For V, J and clone size, that table is used; D and trimming come from the DNA. Among roughly 120,000 clones listed, 65% to 85% were seen once. Trimming cost V 8 bases and J 2 bases, with 16 bases left between them. The CDR3 covers 15 residues. Per germline, CDR1 LNHDA and CDR2 SQIVND (reference sequence). The J gene is TRBJ1-5, the V gene TRBV19; D gene unclear. The sequence derives from a man aged 65 to 79 with acute or convalescent COVID-19. Sequencing was done on a sample of peripheral blood. The CDR3 DNA reads as TGTGCCAGTCGAGAGGGCAGTCTGGGCAATCAGCCCCAGCATTTT. As protein: CASREGSLGNQPQHF.